One and the same sample provided the 2 T cell receptor beta chains below, sequenced in a study of OX40 agonist ivuxolimab in advanced cancers. Assay used: immunoSEQ multiplex PCR; TCRdb lists only in-frame clones, some missing. The data hold tens of thousands of clones, with over 75% observed a single time. The specimen comprised CD4+ or CD8+ T cells sorted from blood, sampled in a trial of the OX40 agonist ivuxolimab. Source of these receptors: an adult with an advanced solid tumor such as melanoma, head and neck, liver or kidney cancer.

V usage is TRBV18 and J usage is TRBJ1-4; D gene uncertain. With 3 bases removed from V and 3 bases from J, the gap between germline ends came to 11 bases. The CDR3 covers 15 residues. Germline-derived CDR1 and CDR2 are KGHSH and LQKENI. The CDR3 coding sequence is TGTGCCAGCTCACCGATCGCTAGGCCTAATGAAAAACTGTTTTTT. It encodes CASSPIARPNEKLFF.

V gene TRBV11-1 combines with J gene TRBJ2-7; perhaps TRBD1 as D (5 bases). V lost 5 bases and J lost 1, with 12 bases in between. The CDR3 consists of 14 residues. CDR1 and CDR2 from the germline V gene are SGHAT and FQDESV (reference sequence). The CDR3 DNA reads TGTGCCAGCAGCCAAAGTTGGACATCCTACGAGCAGTACTTC. It yields the protein CASSQSWTSYEQYF.